The present T cell receptor (beta chain) was sequenced within a study of blood T cells in healthy people across ages. The germline V and J ends were trimmed by 0 bases and 0 bases, with 12 bases remaining between them. CDR3 size: 16 residues. Germline CDR1 is SGHRS and CDR2 is YFSETQ. With a J-beta primer mix and a sample-barcoded 5' primer, a second PCR ran about 7 to 11 cycles. Every sample gave at least 3 million paired-end reads containing CDR3. TCRdb called the 5' RACE reads again in MiXCR, with one record for every CDR3 protein. The sample yields some 560,000 distinct CDR3 sequences, about 29% seen once. This sample also appeared in a second study, on T cells of mothers and their children.

Sequenced: blood. This rearrangement joins TRBV5-1 to TRBJ1-1, with D perhaps TRBD1 (5 bases). This sequence was found in a boy between 2 and 15 years old in good health. The CDR3 loop reads CASSLDLGQMNTEAFF. The CDR3 nucleotides are TGCGCCAGCAGCTTGGATTTGGGGCAGATGAACACTGAAGCTTTCTTT.